In its sample, the clone carrying this T cell receptor beta chain was seen a few times. Its cognate antigen is unknown. Unique molecular identifiers were incorporated during preparation of the TCRbeta library. Using its own MiXCR run on the PCR reads, TCRdb lists one record per CDR3 protein. The sample has hundreds of thousands of distinct CDR3 sequences, roughly 23% seen once. The sample is drawn from a study of T-cell reconstitution after alpha-beta-depleted transplantation in children. Overall study results and limits: Recipient T cells and thymic progenitors that survived were the source of the high TCRbeta diversity seen at day 60 in some patients. Reported findings indicate that, about two months after transplant, alpha-beta T cells came from several hundred expanded clones, which were derived from non-depleted graft cells.

V lost 4 bases and J 2 bases, leaving 10 bases between the germline ends. Germline V CDR1 and CDR2: SQVTM, ANQGSEA. CDR3 length: 13 residues. The chain links TRBV29-1 to TRBJ2-3; no definite D call. The sequence was collected from a boy under two years old who had a stem cell transplant for acute myeloid leukemia, so the T cells may come from the graft donor. Sequencing was performed on PBMCs, mostly from graft donor cells, taken 360 days after TCRalphabeta/CD19-depleted stem cell transplant. The CDR3 DNA sequence: TGCAGCGTTGGCCCCGGAACCACAGATACGCAGTATTTT. It codes for CSVGPGTTDTQYF.